A single sample gave rise to the 31 T cell receptor beta chains below, sequenced in a study of regulatory T cells in long-lasting Graves disease (dated by TCRdb to about 2021). Libraries were made using multiplex PCR. Sequencing instrument: Illumina HiSeq 4000. TCR beta libraries were built with iRepertoire HTBI primers and Arm-PCR amplification of CDR3 regions. The public sequencing data were trimmed at Q25 with fastp and processed into clonotypes with MiXCR by TCRdb, which kept only in-frame beta chains. One record per CDR3 amino acid sequence lists the most common genes and DNA. This sample holds 250,000 to 300,000 distinct CDR3 sequences; 18% were observed only once. The top ten hold approximately 15% of the sample. Per the publication, the time point label means: newly diagnosed GD, antithyroid drugs for less than 3 months. RNA was extracted from PBMCs in TRIzol for both TCR sequencing and RNA sequencing.

This sample also belongs to another study, concerning T cells in Graves' hyperthyroidism and ophthalmopathy.

The starting material was peripheral blood mononuclear cells (PBMCs), obtained at new diagnosis, from a patient treated with antithyroid drugs. These receptors originate from a woman in her 30s with Graves disease. Donor details come from another sample of the same person, matched by shared clones.

Of note for this clonotype: It differs at one base from a far larger clone, so likely a read error. The chain has TRBV28 and TRBJ1-4; TRBD1 might be the D (6 bases). Germline values: CDR1 MDHEN, CDR2 SYDVKM. The CDR3 has 16 residues. The CDR3 here is CAGSPHRVVTNEKLFF. DNA of the CDR3: TGTGCCGGCAGTCCCCACAGGGTCGTAACTAATGAAAAACTGTTTTTT.

This clonotype was seen repeatedly, ten times or more. The CDR3 spells CASTYRGAEAFF. CDR3 coding DNA: TGTGCCAGCACTTATAGAGGGGCCGAAGCTTTCTTT. This rearrangement joins TRBV12-3 or TRBV12-4 to TRBJ1-1, with D possibly TRBD1 on 5 matching bases. Trimming stripped 7 bases from V and 8 bases from J, with 14 bases between. The CDR3 spans 12 residues.

The CDR3 is CASKRRGDVTEAFF. CDR3 DNA: TGTGCCAGCAAGCGTCGGGGGGATGTCACTGAAGCTTTCTTT. V gene TRBV19 combines with J gene TRBJ1-1; TRBD1 is a possible D gene (5 bases). The germline gives CDR1 LNHDA, CDR2 SQIVND (reference sequence). The CDR3 totals 14 residues. V was trimmed by 9 bases and J by 4 bases, leaving 18 bases between them.

The sample holds one count of this clonotype. A far larger clone is one nucleotide away, so this likely arose from a read error. The V gene is TRBV11-1, the J gene TRBJ2-5; TRBD2 matches 9 bases. V was pared by 4 bases and J by 11 bases, with 23 bases of the junction left unmatched. The CDR3 has 18 amino acids. CDR1 SGHAT and CDR2 FQDESV come from the germline V gene (reference sequence). The CDR3 reads CASSSPSGDSASYNEQYF. For the CDR3, the DNA is TGTGCCAGCAGCTCGCCTAGCGGGGACTCAGCCTCTTACAATGAGCAGTACTTC.

This clonotype was seen many times. This chain uses TRBV19 with TRBJ2-2; D is undetermined. From germline, CDR1 is LNHDA and CDR2 SQIVND (reference sequence). V lost 1 base to trimming and J lost 3 bases, with 6 bases between them. This CDR3 has 14 amino acids. This CDR3 is CASSIVLDTGELFF. The CDR3 nucleotides read TGTGCCAGTAGTATAGTTCTGGACACCGGGGAGCTGTTTTTT.

This clonotype was counted at least ten times. The chain combines TRBV5-1 with TRBJ2-4, with TRBD2 matching 10 bases. After removal of 3 bases from V and 2 bases from J, the junction contained 5 bases not matched to a gene. Per the germline V gene, CDR1 is SGHRS and CDR2 is YFSETQ. CDR3 length equals 16 residues. Here the CDR3 reads CASSWSGGESKNIQYF. The CDR3 nucleotides are TGCGCCAGCAGCTGGAGCGGGGGGGAATCCAAAAACATTCAGTACTTC.

A note on this clonotype: Given a much more abundant clone one base away, this may be a read error. The genes are TRBV6-5 and TRBJ1-2; D unclear. CDR3 size: 14 residues. The V gene's germline CDR1 is MNHEY and CDR2 SVGAGI. The V and J ends lost 0 bases and 7 bases respectively, with 12 bases between them. CDR3 protein: CASSYSIEGFGYTF. CDR3 bases: TGTGCCAGCAGTTACTCGATTGAGGGCTTTGGCTACACCTTC.

This clonotype was picked up many times. This sequence joins TRBV5-1 and TRBJ2-3; TRBD1 matches at 7 bases. This CDR3 comprises 13 residues. Germline CDR1 SGHRS, CDR2 YFSETQ. The junction had 7 bases not matched to a gene; V was cut back by 4 bases and J by 8 bases. In DNA, the CDR3 is TGCGCCAGCAGCGAACACCGGGACAGTACGCAGTATTTT. Translation gives CASSEHRDSTQYF.

This clonotype was detected many times. This sequence joins TRBV11-2 and TRBJ1-2; 8 positions agree with TRBD1. Trimming cost V 5 bases and J 4 bases; bases outside gene matches: 9. The CDR3 contains 15 residues. Per germline, CDR1 SGHAT and CDR2 FQNNGV. For the CDR3, the DNA is TGTGCCAGCAGCGGGAGGGACAGGAGCCTCTATGGCTACACCTTC. Translation: CASSGRDRSLYGYTF.

The chain is built from TRBV6-5 and TRBJ1-2, with D perhaps TRBD1 (6 bases). Germline V gene data show CDR1 as MNHEY and CDR2 as SVGAGI. The CDR3 is 14 amino acids. Trimming cost V 3 bases and J 7 bases, with 15 bases left between them. CDR3 sequence reads: CASSYKQGLGGYTF. CDR3 nucleotide sequence: TGTGCCAGCAGTTATAAGCAGGGGTTGGGTGGCTACACCTTC.

This clonotype was detected many times. This sequence joins TRBV7-2 and TRBJ1-2, with D possibly being TRBD1 (5 bases). Trimming pared 1 base from V and 7 bases from J, leaving 7 bases between. This CDR3 comprises 12 residues. CDR1 is SGHTA, CDR2 FQGNSA, per germline. In DNA form, the CDR3 reads TGTGCCAGCAGCTTAGTTGGGACTGGCTACACCTTC. Translation: CASSLVGTGYTF.

The table lists this clonotype with many counts. V is TRBV4-1 and J is TRBJ1-2; D is undetermined. CDR3 length equals 14 residues. In germline, CDR1 is MGHRA, CDR2 YSYEKL. V gave up 1 base and J gave up 0 bases, with 6 bases separating them. CDR3 residues: CASSQVRTNYGYTF. CDR3 nucleotide sequence: TGCGCCAGCAGCCAAGTCCGGACTAACTATGGCTACACCTTC.

The table lists this clonotype with many counts. The rearrangement links TRBV7-9 to TRBJ2-7, with D perhaps assigned TRBD1 or TRBD2 (5 bases each). The ends were cut back, 4 bases at V and 0 bases at J, with 19 bases in the middle. Germline loops: CDR1 SEHNR, CDR2 FQNEAQ (reference sequence). The CDR3 runs 17 residues. The CDR3 sequence is CASSSFRPGPSSYEQYF. In DNA form, the CDR3 reads TGTGCCAGCAGCTCGTTTAGACCGGGACCCAGCTCCTACGAGCAGTACTTC.

This clonotype was counted ten times or more. This chain joins TRBV5-1 and TRBJ1-1; D is undetermined. Trimming removed 4 bases from V and 5 bases from J, with 12 bases in between. This CDR3 spans 13 amino acids. Germline V gene lookup returns CDR1 SGHRS and CDR2 YFSETQ. In DNA form, the CDR3 reads TGCGCCAGCAGCCCAACAAAGAGAACTGAAGCTTTCTTT. It translates to CASSPTKRTEAFF.

This clonotype was counted only a few times. The chain couples TRBV6-2 or TRBV6-3 to TRBJ2-4; 9 nucleotides line up with TRBD2. In germline, CDR1 is MNHEY, CDR2 SVGEGT. This CDR3 comprises 16 residues. The ends lost 5 bases at V and 1 base at J; junction bases unmatched: 6. Written as DNA, the CDR3 is TGTGCCAGCAGTGATTGGCTAGCGGGGGCCAAAAACATTCAGTACTTC. It translates to CASSDWLAGAKNIQYF.

The table lists this clonotype with many counts. The CDR3 is CASSQDLVAARGSSYNEQFF. The CDR3 nucleotides read TGCGCCAGCAGCCAAGATCTCGTAGCTGCGCGGGGGTCCTCCTACAATGAGCAGTTCTTC. The chain carries TRBV4-1 and TRBJ2-1; 7 nucleotides line up with TRBD2. CDR3 length: 20 amino acids. Germline V gene data show CDR1 as MGHRA and CDR2 as YSYEKL. Trimming took 0 bases from V and 0 from J; bases not matched to a gene: 14.

This clonotype was recorded at least ten times. This chain uses TRBV7-2 with TRBJ2-3; a possible D gene is TRBD2 (6 bases). CDR3 length: 13 residues. V was clipped by 9 bases and J by 4 bases, with 14 bases between them. The germline CDR1 and CDR2 sequences are SGHTA and FQGNSA. CDR3 sequence reads: CASARDLADTQYF. The DNA for the CDR3 is TGTGCCAGTGCACGGGACTTGGCAGATACGCAGTATTTT.

Of note for this clonotype: A much more abundant neighbour one base away suggests this may be a read error. This rearrangement joins TRBV6-1 to TRBJ1-2, with 9 bases identical to TRBD1. J gave up 8 bases and V 6 bases, and 10 bases lay outside the gene matches. The germline CDR1 and CDR2 sequences are MNHNS and SASEGT. CDR3 length equals 14 residues. CDR3 DNA sequence: TGTGCCAGCAGCCCCTCCGAGGACAGGGGCGGCTACACCTTC. Its protein product is CASSPSEDRGGYTF.

This clonotype occurred many times. J is TRBJ1-1 and V is TRBV19, with 8 bases matching TRBD1. With 4 bases clipped from V and 10 bases from J, the junction kept 8 bases outside the gene matches. This CDR3 spans 13 amino acids. The germline gives CDR1 LNHDA, CDR2 SQIVND (reference sequence). The CDR3 spells CASSTFDRGGAFF. CDR3 DNA sequence: TGTGCCAGTAGTACCTTCGACAGGGGAGGAGCTTTCTTT.

There are many counts of this clonotype. The chain has TRBV2 and TRBJ2-6; TRBD2 matches at 8 bases. The germline V gene has CDR1 SNHLY and CDR2 FYNNEI. This CDR3 spans 17 amino acids. J was trimmed by 4 bases and V by 7 bases; bases with no gene match: 12. The CDR3 nucleotides read TGTGCCAGCAAGGGGGGTCTAGCGGGCTCCGGGGCCAACGTCCTGACTTTC. Translated: CASKGGLAGSGANVLTF.

In its sample, this clonotype was seen many times. The chain carries TRBV28 and TRBJ1-1; the match to TRBD1 covers 10 bases. Trimming cost V 6 bases and J 11 bases; bases outside gene matches: 12. Germline values: CDR1 MDHEN, CDR2 SYDVKM. The CDR3 covers 14 residues. Here the CDR3 reads CASRPGTGENEAFF. CDR3 bases: TGTGCCAGCAGACCCGGGACAGGGGAAAATGAGGCTTTCTTT.

This clonotype occurred a few times. This chain links TRBV5-4 with TRBJ1-2; perhaps TRBD1 as D (5 bases). V dropped 0 bases and J dropped 2 bases, with 11 bases sitting between them. Germline values: CDR1 SGHNT, CDR2 YYREEE (reference sequence). CDR3 size: 15 residues. CDR3 in amino acids: CASSLVLRGNYGYTF. In DNA form, the CDR3 reads TGTGCCAGCAGCTTGGTTTTGAGGGGAAACTATGGCTACACCTTC. Together with reference TRBV5-4 and TRBJ1-2, the CDR3 gives the full variable domain: ETGVTQSPTHLIKTRGQQVTLRCSSQSGHNTVSWYQQALGQGPQFIFQYYREEENGRGNFPPRFSGLQFPNYSSELNVNALELDDSALYLCASSLVLRGNYGYTFGSGTRLTVV.

The chain couples TRBV3-1 to TRBJ2-1; D uncertain. Germline V gene data show CDR1 as LGHDT and CDR2 as YNNKEL (reference sequence). CDR3 length: 13 amino acids. V shed 10 bases and J shed 0 bases, with 10 bases lying between them. The CDR3 DNA reads TGTGCCAACAGTCAAGGCTCCTACAATGAGCAGTTCTTC. It encodes CANSQGSYNEQFF.

The chain links TRBV7-2 to TRBJ2-1, with 8 bases fitting TRBD2. There are 14 residues in the CDR3. Trimming took 1 base from V and 6 from J; bases not matched to a gene: 2. Germline V gene data show CDR1 as SGHTA and CDR2 as FQGNSA. CDR3 DNA: TGTGCCAGCAGCTTAGGACTAGCGAGCAATGAGCAGTTCTTC. It encodes CASSLGLASNEQFF.

This clonotype has at least ten counts. The chain couples TRBV7-2 to TRBJ1-1, with D possibly being TRBD1 (5 bases). The V and J ends lost 2 bases and 10 bases respectively, with 11 bases between them. Germline V lookup: CDR1 SGHTA, CDR2 FQGNSA. CDR3 length: 12 amino acids. CDR3 DNA: TGTGCCAGCAGCTTATCCAGGGAGGGAGCTTTCTTT. Its translation: CASSLSREGAFF.

This clonotype was detected ten times or more. V gene TRBV7-2 combines with J gene TRBJ2-5; D not resolved. CDR3 length equals 12 residues. Germline assignment: CDR1 SGHTA and CDR2 FQGNSA. The V end was cut by 6 bases, the J end by 7 bases, with 12 bases between. The CDR3 is CASRSSMRTQYF. The DNA for the CDR3 is TGTGCCAGCAGGTCCAGTATGAGGACCCAGTACTTC.

Points on this clonotype: This may come from a read error, since a much larger clone is one base off. The chain is built from TRBV5-1 and TRBJ2-1, with D unclear. Germline V gene data show CDR1 as SGHRS and CDR2 as YFSETQ. The CDR3 length is 12 residues. The V end was cut by 1 base, the J end by 8 bases, with 7 bases between. In DNA, the CDR3 is TGCGCCAGCAGCTTGACAGACGATGAGCAGTTCTTC. It specifies CASSLTDDEQFF.

This clonotype was seen at least ten times. The chain recombines TRBV6-1 with TRBJ1-1; D is ambiguous. This CDR3 has 14 amino acids. Between the trimmed V and J ends, which lost 2 bases and 7 bases, there was a span of 14 bases. Germline V lookup: CDR1 MNHNS, CDR2 SASEGT. CDR3 residues: CASSEFWAAIEAFF. The DNA of the CDR3 is TGTGCCAGCAGTGAATTCTGGGCCGCTATTGAAGCTTTCTTT.

The chain recombines TRBV2 with TRBJ2-3; 16 bases are shared with TRBD2. The CDR3 extends over 19 amino acids. Germline CDR1 and CDR2: SNHLY and FYNNEI. J gave up 1 base and V 3 bases, and 7 bases lay outside the gene matches. The CDR3 DNA is TGTGCCAGCAGTGATCCGGGACTAGCGGGGGGGGATGGCACAGATACGCAGTATTTT. This codes for CASSDPGLAGGDGTDTQYF.

The chain has TRBV12-3 or TRBV12-4 and TRBJ1-2, with no clear D. CDR3 length: 12 amino acids. V was shortened by 5 bases and J by 1 base, with 5 bases between the two germline ends. Written as DNA, the CDR3 is TGTGCCAGCAGTCATATTAACTATGGCTACACCTTC. Translation: CASSHINYGYTF.

The table lists this clonotype with many counts. This chain links TRBV7-9 with TRBJ2-1; perhaps D is TRBD1 or TRBD2 (6 bases each). Germline loops: CDR1 SEHNR, CDR2 FQNEAQ (reference sequence). V gave up 4 bases and J gave up 8 bases, with 12 bases separating them. The length of the CDR3 is 13 residues. The CDR3 DNA is TGTGCCAGCAGCTCCGGGGGCAGGGATGAGCAGTTCTTC. Amino acids: CASSSGGRDEQFF.